This TCR beta chain was recovered during a study of T cell repertoires in cytomegalovirus infection. For the study at large: Selection of CMV epitopes for the study included recently identified HLA-C-restricted and well-studied HLA-B-restricted ones. Matching HLA type and CMV infection were both indicated by public TCR beta signatures.

Study findings and constraints: CMV-specific HLA-C-restricted TCR beta clonotypes dominated the ex vivo response.

In TCRdb, the reads were re-called with MiXCR into one record per CDR3 protein. The sample has about 890,000 distinct CDR3 sequences, 31% seen once. As concerns this clonotype: Its antigen is unidentified.

Trimming took 4 bases from V and 1 from J, leaving 8 bases between them. Germline CDR1 and CDR2: LNHNV and YYDKDF (reference sequence). CDR3 length: 14 residues. The chain uses TRBV15 and TRBJ1-5; tentatively, D is TRBD1 (6 bases). The TCR was taken from a human donor in good health (CMV status not recorded). Some clones in this sample may be carry-over from other donors' samples. The input for sequencing was cultured CD8+ T cells from PBMCs, taken from culture after CMV antigen stimulation. The CDR3 DNA sequence: TGTGCCACCAGCAAGGGGACAAGCAATCAGCCCCAGCATTTT. Translating gives CATSKGTSNQPQHF.